A single sample is the source of the 6 T cell receptor beta chains below, sequenced in a study of blood T cell repertoires in COVID-19. The table came from immunoSEQ multiplex PCR; TCRdb's copy has only in-frame clones and leaves some out. Among about 50,000 clones listed, about 89% were seen once. Sequencing input: peripheral blood. These receptor sequences come from a human donor in a cohort sampled during active COVID-19.

V gene TRBV2 combines with J gene TRBJ1-4; D is undetermined. Trimming removed 6 bases at V and 5 bases at J, with 13 bases between. CDR1 and CDR2 from the germline V gene are SNHLY and FYNNEI. The CDR3 has 14 amino acids. Written as DNA, the CDR3 is TGTGCCAGCAGCCCGACACCCTGGAATGAAAAACTGTTTTTT. Amino acid sequence: CASSPTPWNEKLFF.

The V call is TRBV5-4, the J call TRBJ2-5; 10 bases are shared with TRBD2. The V gene's germline CDR1 is SGHNT and CDR2 YYREEE (reference sequence). The CDR3 sequence is 17 residues long. With V trimmed by 3 bases and J by 4 bases, 12 bases remained unmatched. The CDR3 coding sequence is TGTGCCAGCAGCTCAGTAGCGGGAGGACGATGGGGAGAGACCCAGTACTTC. Its protein product is CASSSVAGGRWGETQYF. Using reference TRBV5-4 and TRBJ2-5 for the parts outside the CDR3, the full variable domain is ETGVTQSPTHLIKTRGQQVTLRCSSQSGHNTVSWYQQALGQGPQFIFQYYREEENGRGNFPPRFSGLQFPNYSSELNVNALELDDSALYLCASSSVAGGRWGETQYFGPGTRLLVL.

This clone came up once. The chain couples TRBV24-1 to TRBJ1-2; 10 bases are a match to TRBD1. J gave up 2 bases and V 4 bases, and 9 bases lay outside the gene matches. This CDR3 spans 17 amino acids. Germline V gene lookup returns CDR1 KGHDR and CDR2 SFDVKD. CDR3 residues: CATSDSRGTGENYGYTF. CDR3 sequence (DNA): TGTGCCACCAGTGACTCCCGGGGGACAGGGGAGAACTATGGCTACACCTTC.

CDR3 sequence reads: CASSLGDRGQETQYF. In nucleotides, the CDR3 is TGTGCCAGCAGCTTAGGGGACAGGGGGCAAGAGACCCAGTACTTC. This chain connects TRBV7-6 to TRBJ2-5, with 11 bases lining up with TRBD1. Germline CDR1 is SGHVS and CDR2 is FNYEAQ. This CDR3 has 15 amino acids. The ends lost 1 base at V and 2 bases at J; junction bases unmatched: 0.

Concerning this clone: Germline and junction disagree at one end, which may indicate a read error. CDR3 sequence: CASTLPGLAGYNEQFF. The CDR3 nucleotides read TGTGCCAGCACCTTGCCGGGACTAGCGGGATACAATGAGCAGTTCTTC. The chain combines TRBV5-6 with TRBJ2-1; 13 bases align to TRBD2. The CDR3 is made up of 16 amino acids. CDR1 is SGHDT, CDR2 YYEEEE, per germline.

V usage is TRBV30 and J usage is TRBJ1-3; 11 bases agree with TRBD1. CDR1 is GTSNPN, CDR2 SVGIG, per germline (reference sequence). The CDR3 spans 13 residues. J gave up 8 bases and V 5 bases, and 5 bases lay outside the gene matches. The DNA for the CDR3 is TGTGCCTGGGATCCGGGACAGGGGGACACCATATATTTT. Encoded protein: CAWDPGQGDTIYF.